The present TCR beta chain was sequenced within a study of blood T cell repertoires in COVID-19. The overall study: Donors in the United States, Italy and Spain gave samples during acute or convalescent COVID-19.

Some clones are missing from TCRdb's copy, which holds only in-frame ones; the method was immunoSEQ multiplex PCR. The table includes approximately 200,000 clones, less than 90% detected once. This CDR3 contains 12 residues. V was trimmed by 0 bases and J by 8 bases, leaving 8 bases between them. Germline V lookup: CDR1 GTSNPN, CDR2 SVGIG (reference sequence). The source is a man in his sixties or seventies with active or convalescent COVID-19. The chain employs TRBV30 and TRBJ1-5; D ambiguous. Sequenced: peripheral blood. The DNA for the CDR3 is TGTGCCTGGAGTGTAGCCGGGGAGCCCCAGCATTTT. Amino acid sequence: CAWSVAGEPQHF.